The T cell receptor (beta chain) described here comes from a study of CD8+CD57+ T cells in acquired aplastic anemia. On the study more broadly: Sorted cells (CD4+ and CD8+) yielded DNA amounts that averaged approximately 2.9 ug. Among healthy donors, CD4+ cells averaged roughly 11 million reads.

The template used for profiling TCR beta VDJ and CDR3 was genomic DNA. Via MiXCR, TCRdb re-called the reads, giving one row per CDR3 protein. The sample holds about 210,000 distinct CDR3 sequences; about a third are singletons and the top ten take roughly 1.1%. Study-wide results and caveats: With respect to CD8+ Simpson's diversity, patients and controls did not differ significantly. Patients and controls turned out to have 25 to 35 CD8+ CDR3 sequences in common.

V shed 3 bases and J shed 0 bases, with 12 bases lying between them. This CDR3 has 16 amino acids. Many counts were recorded for this clonotype. Its antigen is currently unknown. Input material: sorted CD4+, CD8+, or CD8+CD57+ T cells (not recorded which) from PBMCs. This clonotype was sampled from a human donor in good health, serving as a control. The rearrangement links TRBV12-3 or TRBV12-4 to TRBJ1-3; D is perhaps TRBD1 (6 bases). The CDR3, as DNA: TGTGCCAGCAGTTTCGACAGGACAAACTCTGGAAACACCATATATTTT. Translation: CASSFDRTNSGNTIYF.